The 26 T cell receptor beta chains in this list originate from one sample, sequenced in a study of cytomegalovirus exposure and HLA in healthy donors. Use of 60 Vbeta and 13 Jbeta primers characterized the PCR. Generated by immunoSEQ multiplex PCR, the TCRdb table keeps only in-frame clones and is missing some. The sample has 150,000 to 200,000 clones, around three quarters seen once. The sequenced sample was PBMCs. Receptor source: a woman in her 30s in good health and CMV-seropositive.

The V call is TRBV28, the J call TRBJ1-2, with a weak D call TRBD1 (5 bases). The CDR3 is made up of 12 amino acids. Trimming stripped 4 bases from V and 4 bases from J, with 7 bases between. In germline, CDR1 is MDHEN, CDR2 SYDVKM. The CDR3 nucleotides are TGTGCCAGCAGTTCCAGGGCCTATGGCTACACCTTC. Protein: CASSSRAYGYTF.

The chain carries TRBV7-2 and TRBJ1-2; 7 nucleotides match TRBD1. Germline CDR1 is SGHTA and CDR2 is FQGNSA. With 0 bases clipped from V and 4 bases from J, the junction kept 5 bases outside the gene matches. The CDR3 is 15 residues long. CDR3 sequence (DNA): TGTGCCAGCAGCTTAGCTGACAGGGTCTTCTATGGCTACACCTTC. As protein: CASSLADRVFYGYTF.

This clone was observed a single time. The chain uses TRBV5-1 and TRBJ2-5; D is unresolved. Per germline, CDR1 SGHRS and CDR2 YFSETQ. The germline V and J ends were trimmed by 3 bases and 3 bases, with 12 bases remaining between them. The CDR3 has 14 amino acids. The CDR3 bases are TGCGCCAGCAGCTCCCCGGGTCCCAAAGAGACCCAGTACTTC. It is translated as CASSSPGPKETQYF.

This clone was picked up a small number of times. The CDR3 DNA reads as TGTGCCAGTAGTGGTATTTTCCAGGGGTCCCGTGAAGCTTTCTTT. Translation gives CASSGIFQGSREAFF. The V and J genes are TRBV19 and TRBJ1-1; a weak D match, TRBD1 (6 bases). The CDR3 consists of 15 residues. Germline CDR1 is LNHDA and CDR2 is SQIVND (reference sequence). The germline V and J ends were trimmed by 5 bases and 7 bases, with 20 bases remaining between them.

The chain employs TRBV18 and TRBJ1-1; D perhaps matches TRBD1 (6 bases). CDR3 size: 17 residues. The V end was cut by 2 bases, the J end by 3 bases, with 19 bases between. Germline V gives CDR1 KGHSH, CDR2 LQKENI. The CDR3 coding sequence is TGTGCCAGCTCACCAATTGGGCGGGGGCCTAGGGACACTGAAGCTTTCTTT. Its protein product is CASSPIGRGPRDTEAFF.

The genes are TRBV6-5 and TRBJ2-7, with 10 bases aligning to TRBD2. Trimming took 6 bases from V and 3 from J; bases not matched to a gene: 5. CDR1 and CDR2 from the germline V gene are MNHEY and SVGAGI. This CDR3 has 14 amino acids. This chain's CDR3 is CASRFGTSVYEQYF. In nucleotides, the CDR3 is TGTGCCAGCAGGTTCGGGACTAGCGTCTACGAGCAGTACTTC.

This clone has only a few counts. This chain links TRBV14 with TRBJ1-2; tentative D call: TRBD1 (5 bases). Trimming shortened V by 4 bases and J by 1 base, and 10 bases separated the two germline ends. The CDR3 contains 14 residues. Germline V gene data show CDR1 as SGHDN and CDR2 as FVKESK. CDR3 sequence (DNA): TGTGCCAGCAGCCGGGGACTGCTTAACTATGGCTACACCTTC. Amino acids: CASSRGLLNYGYTF.

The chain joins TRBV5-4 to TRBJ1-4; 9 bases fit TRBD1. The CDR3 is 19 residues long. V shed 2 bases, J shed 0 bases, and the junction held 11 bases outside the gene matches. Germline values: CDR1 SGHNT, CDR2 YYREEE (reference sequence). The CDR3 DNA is TGTGCCAGCAGCTTCCTTTACCCGGGACAGGGTCCAACTAATGAAAAACTGTTTTTT. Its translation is CASSFLYPGQGPTNEKLFF.

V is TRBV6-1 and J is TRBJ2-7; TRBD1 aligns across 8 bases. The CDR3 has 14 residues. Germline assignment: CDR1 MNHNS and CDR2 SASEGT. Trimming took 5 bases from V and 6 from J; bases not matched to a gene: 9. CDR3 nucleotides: TGTGCCAGCAGTCAAGGACAGGGATCTTTCGAGCAGTACTTC. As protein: CASSQGQGSFEQYF.

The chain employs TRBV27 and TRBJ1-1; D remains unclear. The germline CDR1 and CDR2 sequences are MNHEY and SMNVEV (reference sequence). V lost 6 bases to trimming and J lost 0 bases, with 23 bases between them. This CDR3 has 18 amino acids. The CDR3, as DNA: TGTGCCAGCAGGACCTATACCCAGGCCGTGTACATGAACACTGAAGCTTTCTTT. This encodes CASRTYTQAVYMNTEAFF.

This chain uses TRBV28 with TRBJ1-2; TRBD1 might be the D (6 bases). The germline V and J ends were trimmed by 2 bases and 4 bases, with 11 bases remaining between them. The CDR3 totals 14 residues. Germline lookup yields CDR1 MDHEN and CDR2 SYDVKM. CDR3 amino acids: CASSLRRGIYGYTF. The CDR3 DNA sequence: TGTGCCAGCAGTTTACGTAGGGGGATCTATGGCTACACCTTC.

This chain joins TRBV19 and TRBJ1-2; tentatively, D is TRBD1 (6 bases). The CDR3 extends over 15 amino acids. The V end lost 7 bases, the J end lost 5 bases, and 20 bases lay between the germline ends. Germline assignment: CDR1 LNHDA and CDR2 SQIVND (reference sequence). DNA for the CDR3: TGTGCCAGTAAAGATTCCGGTACAGGGAGATATGGCTACACCTTC. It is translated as CASKDSGTGRYGYTF.

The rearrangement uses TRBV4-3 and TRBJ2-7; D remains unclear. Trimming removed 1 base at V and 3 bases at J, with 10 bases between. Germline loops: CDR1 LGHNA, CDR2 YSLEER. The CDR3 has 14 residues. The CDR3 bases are TGCGCCAGCAGCCAAGGGCACAGTCACTACGAGCAGTACTTC. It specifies CASSQGHSHYEQYF.

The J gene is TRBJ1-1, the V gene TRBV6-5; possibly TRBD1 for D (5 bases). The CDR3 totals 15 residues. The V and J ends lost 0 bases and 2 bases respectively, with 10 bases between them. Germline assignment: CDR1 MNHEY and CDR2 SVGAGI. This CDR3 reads CASSYSAGGNTEAFF. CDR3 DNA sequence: TGTGCCAGCAGTTACTCCGCCGGGGGTAACACTGAAGCTTTCTTT.

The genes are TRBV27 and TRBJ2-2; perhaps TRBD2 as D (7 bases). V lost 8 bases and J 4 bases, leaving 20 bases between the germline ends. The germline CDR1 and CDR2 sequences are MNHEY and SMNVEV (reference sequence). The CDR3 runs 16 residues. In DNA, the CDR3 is TGTGCCAGCTATCGTATCGGGGGGCGACGCACCGGGGAGCTGTTTTTT. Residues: CASYRIGGRRTGELFF.

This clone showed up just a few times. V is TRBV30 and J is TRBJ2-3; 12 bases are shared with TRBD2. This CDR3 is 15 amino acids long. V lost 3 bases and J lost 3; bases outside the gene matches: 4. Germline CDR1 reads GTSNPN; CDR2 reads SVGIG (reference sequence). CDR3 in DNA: TGTGCCTGGAGCCCTAGCGGGGGGGGAACAGATACGCAGTATTTT. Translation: CAWSPSGGGTDTQYF.

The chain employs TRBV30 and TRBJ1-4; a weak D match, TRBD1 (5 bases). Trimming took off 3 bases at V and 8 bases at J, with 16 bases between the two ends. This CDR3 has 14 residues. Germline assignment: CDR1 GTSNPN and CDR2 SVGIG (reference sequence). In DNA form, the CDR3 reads TGTGCCTGGAGCCTCCGGGACTCGGGGGAAAAACTGTTTTTT. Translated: CAWSLRDSGEKLFF.

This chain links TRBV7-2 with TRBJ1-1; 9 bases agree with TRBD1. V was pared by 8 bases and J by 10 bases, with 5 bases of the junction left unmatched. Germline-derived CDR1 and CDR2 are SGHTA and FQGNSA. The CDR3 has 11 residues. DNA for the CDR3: TGTGCCAGCGGCCTGGGACAGGGAGCTTTCTTT. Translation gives CASGLGQGAFF.

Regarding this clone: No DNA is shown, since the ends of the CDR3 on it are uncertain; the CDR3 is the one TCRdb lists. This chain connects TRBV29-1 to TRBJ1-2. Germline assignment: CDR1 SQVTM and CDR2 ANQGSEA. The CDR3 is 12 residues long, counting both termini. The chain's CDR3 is CSVGGGSGGYAF.

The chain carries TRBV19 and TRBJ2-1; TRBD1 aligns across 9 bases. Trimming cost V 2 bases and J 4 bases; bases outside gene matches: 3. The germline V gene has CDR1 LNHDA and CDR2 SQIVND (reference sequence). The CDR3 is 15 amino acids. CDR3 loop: CASSIQGQGYNEQFF. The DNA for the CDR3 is TGTGCCAGTAGTATACAGGGACAGGGATACAATGAGCAGTTCTTC.

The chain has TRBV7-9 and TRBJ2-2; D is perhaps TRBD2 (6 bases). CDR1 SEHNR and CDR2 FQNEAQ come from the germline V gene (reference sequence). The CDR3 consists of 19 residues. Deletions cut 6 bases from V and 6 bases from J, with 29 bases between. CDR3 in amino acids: CASSPSRRNAGMRSGELFF. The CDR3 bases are TGTGCCAGCAGTCCCAGTCGGAGAAACGCGGGGATGAGGTCCGGGGAGCTGTTTTTT.

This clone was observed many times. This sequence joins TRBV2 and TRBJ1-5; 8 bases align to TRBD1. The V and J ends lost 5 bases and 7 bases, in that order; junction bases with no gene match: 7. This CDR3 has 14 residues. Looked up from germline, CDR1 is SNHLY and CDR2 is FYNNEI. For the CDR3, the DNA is TGTGCCAGCAGTCAGGGACAGGAATCCCAGCCCCAGCATTTT. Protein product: CASSQGQESQPQHF.

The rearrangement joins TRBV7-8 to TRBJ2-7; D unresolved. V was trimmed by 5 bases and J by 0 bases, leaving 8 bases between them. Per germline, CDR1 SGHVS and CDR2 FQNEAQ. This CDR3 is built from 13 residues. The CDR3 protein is CASSPPSSYEQYF. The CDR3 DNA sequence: TGTGCCAGCAGCCCCCCCAGCTCCTACGAGCAGTACTTC.

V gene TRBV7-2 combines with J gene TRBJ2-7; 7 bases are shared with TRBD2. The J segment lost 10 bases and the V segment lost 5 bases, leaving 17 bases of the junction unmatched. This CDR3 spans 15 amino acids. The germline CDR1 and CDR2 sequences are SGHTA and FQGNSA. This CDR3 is CASSPRSGGSPSQYF. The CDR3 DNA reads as TGTGCCAGCAGCCCCCGAAGTGGCGGGAGCCCCAGCCAGTACTTC.

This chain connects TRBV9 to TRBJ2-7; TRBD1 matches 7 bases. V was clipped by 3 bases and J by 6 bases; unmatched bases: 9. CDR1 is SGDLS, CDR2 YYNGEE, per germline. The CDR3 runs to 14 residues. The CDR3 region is CASSGQGEGGEQYF. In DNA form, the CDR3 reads TGTGCCAGCAGCGGACAGGGAGAAGGGGGCGAGCAGTACTTC.

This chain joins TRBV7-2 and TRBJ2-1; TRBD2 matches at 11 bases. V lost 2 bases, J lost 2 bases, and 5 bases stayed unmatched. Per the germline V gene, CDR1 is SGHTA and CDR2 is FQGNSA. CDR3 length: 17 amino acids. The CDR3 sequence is CASSLQGTSGPYNEQFF. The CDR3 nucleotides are TGTGCCAGCAGCTTACAGGGGACTAGCGGACCCTACAATGAGCAGTTCTTC. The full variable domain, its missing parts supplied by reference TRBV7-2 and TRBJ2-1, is GAGVSQSPSNKVTEKGKDVELRCDPISGHTALYWYRQSLGQGLEFLIYFQGNSAPDKSGLPSDRFSAERTGGSVSTLTIQRTQQEDSAVYLCASSLQGTSGPYNEQFFGPGTRLTVL.